This T cell receptor (beta chain) was captured by sequencing in a study of blood T cell repertoires in COVID-19. Study summary: Samples came from the United States, Italy and Spain, spanning acute and convalescent COVID-19. The analysed material was cDNA or gDNA that came from T cells, B-cell-depleted T cells, or PBMCs.

The CDR3 runs to 11 residues. Germline CDR1 and CDR2: LGHDT and YNNKEL (reference sequence). V was clipped by 5 bases and J by 9 bases, with 8 bases between them. How the authors handled the data: For nucleated cells, counts were estimated from reference gene primer amplification. The assay was immunoSEQ multiplex PCR, and TCRdb's table has in-frame clones only and misses some. V and J calls and clone size are copied from that table; D and trimming were computed from the DNA. The table has around 290,000 clones, approximately 93% seen once; the top ten hold 2.2%. In Seattle, patients joined the study during active infection and were tracked longitudinally.

This TCR came from a woman in her twenties or thirties with COVID-19, enrolled during active disease. The V call is TRBV3-1 (or the pseudogene TRBV3-2), the J call TRBJ2-1; D gene ambiguous. Sequenced sample: peripheral blood. For the CDR3, the DNA is TGTGCCAGCAGCGAACGCGCTGAGCAGTTCTTC. Its translation: CASSERAEQFF.